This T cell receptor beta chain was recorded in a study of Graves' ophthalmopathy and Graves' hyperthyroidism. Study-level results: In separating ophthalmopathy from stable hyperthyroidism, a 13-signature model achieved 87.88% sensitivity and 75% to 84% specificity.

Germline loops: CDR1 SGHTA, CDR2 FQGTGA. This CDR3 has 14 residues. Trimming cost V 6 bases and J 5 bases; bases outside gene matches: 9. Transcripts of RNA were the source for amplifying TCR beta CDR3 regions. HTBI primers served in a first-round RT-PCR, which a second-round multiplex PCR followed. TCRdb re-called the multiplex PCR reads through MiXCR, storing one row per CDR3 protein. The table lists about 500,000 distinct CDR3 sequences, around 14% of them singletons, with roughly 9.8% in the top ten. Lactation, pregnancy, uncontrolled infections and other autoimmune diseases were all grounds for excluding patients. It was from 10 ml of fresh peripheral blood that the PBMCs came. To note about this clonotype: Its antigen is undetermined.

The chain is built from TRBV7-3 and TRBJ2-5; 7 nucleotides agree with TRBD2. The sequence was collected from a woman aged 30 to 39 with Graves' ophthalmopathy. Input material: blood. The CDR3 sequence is CASSQGGPGETQYF. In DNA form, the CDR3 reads TGTGCCAGCAGTCAGGGAGGGCCGGGGGAGACCCAGTACTTC.